Sequencing of this T cell receptor beta chain was carried out in a study of tumor and adjacent non-tumor tissue in lung cancer. No cell sorting was done before RNA was extracted from the tissue. TCRbeta libraries were built with three rounds of nested PCR, modified from ARM-PCR. TCRdb re-analysed the multiplex PCR reads in MiXCR, keeping a single row per CDR3 protein. The data show tens of thousands of distinct CDR3 sequences, about 72% seen once. V lost 3 bases to trimming and J lost 1 base, with 15 bases between them. Germline lookup yields CDR1 SGHNT and CDR2 YENEEA. The CDR3 covers 17 residues. Sequencing was carried out using lung tumor tissue. V gene TRBV11-3 combines with J gene TRBJ2-2; TRBD2 might be the D (6 bases). The TCR sequence derives from a man aged 55 to 70 with non-small cell lung cancer. CDR3 sequence: CASSLGSAGWNTGELFF. The CDR3, as DNA: TGTGCCAGCAGCTTGGGTTCGGCGGGATGGAACACCGGGGAGCTGTTTTTT.